This T cell receptor (beta chain) was captured by sequencing in a study of T cell changes during pregnancy in multiple sclerosis. This CDR3 contains 14 residues. V was cut by 6 bases and J by 2 bases, with 10 bases left in between. Per germline, CDR1 SNHLY and CDR2 FYNNEI. TCRdb's copy holds only in-frame clones and misses some; the assay was immunoSEQ multiplex PCR. The sample records some 70,000 clones, more than 85% being singletons. The TCR was taken from a female donor with multiple sclerosis, enrolled in a pregnancy study. This chain connects TRBV2 to TRBJ2-2; D might be TRBD2 (5 bases). The source was peripheral blood, collected in the first trimester of pregnancy. CDR3 coding DNA: TGTGCCAGCAGAGGACTCGTAAACACCGGGGAGCTGTTTTTT. Residues: CASRGLVNTGELFF.